This entry lists 16 T cell receptor beta chains sequenced from one sample in a study of blood T cell repertoires in COVID-19. Produced via immunoSEQ multiplex PCR; TCRdb's table is partial and in-frame only. The sample shows 380,000 or so clones, more than 70% of them seen only once. What was sequenced was peripheral blood. These TCRs come from a man aged 40-55 years with acute or convalescent COVID-19.

The rearrangement links TRBV6-5 to TRBJ2-3; D gene unclear. The CDR3 has 14 amino acids. From germline, CDR1 is MNHEY and CDR2 SVGAGI. Trimming left V 4 bases short and J 1 base short, with 9 bases between. CDR3 region: CASSSQIGTDTQYF. CDR3 nucleotides: TGTGCCAGCAGTTCCCAGATCGGCACAGATACGCAGTATTTT.

The V and J genes are TRBV7-2 and TRBJ2-1; TRBD2 aligns across 12 bases. In germline, CDR1 is SGHTA, CDR2 FQGNSA. Germline trimming cut 1 base from V and 7 bases from J; bases unmatched to any gene: 14. The CDR3 contains 19 residues. For the CDR3, the DNA is TGTGCCAGCAGCTTAGAGGCGATTCTAGCGGGAGGGCGGGCAAATGAGCAGTTCTTC. Its translation is CASSLEAILAGGRANEQFF.

This clone occurred once. The chain joins TRBV7-2 to TRBJ1-1; perhaps TRBD1 as D (6 bases). V was pared by 6 bases and J by 4 bases, with 12 bases between. Germline V gene sequence: CDR1 SGHTA, CDR2 FQGNSA. This CDR3 contains 13 residues. The DNA of the CDR3 is TGTGCCAGCAGTCTCGACAGGCCCACTGAAGCTTTCTTT. Translation gives CASSLDRPTEAFF.

A word on this clone: Other DNA sequences of this sample code for an identical CDR3. The chain joins TRBV3-1 (or the pseudogene TRBV3-2) to TRBJ2-3; D is unclear. Germline CDR1 is LGHDT and CDR2 is YNNKEL (reference sequence). Trimming cost V 5 bases and J 6 bases, with 6 bases left between them. This CDR3 spans 11 amino acids. Here the CDR3 DNA reads TGTGCCAGCAGCTCCCTGGATACGCAGTATTTT. It is translated as CASSSLDTQYF.

This chain uses TRBV7-9 with TRBJ1-1, with TRBD1 matching over 7 bases. From germline, CDR1 is SEHNR and CDR2 FQNEAQ (reference sequence). The V segment lost 5 bases and the J segment 5 bases; nucleotides outside the gene matches: 8. This CDR3 is 14 amino acids long. As DNA, the CDR3 is TGTGCCAGCAGCCAGCGGACAGGAGGAACTGAAGCTTTCTTT. This sequence encodes CASSQRTGGTEAFF. The variable domain in full, with the rest retrieved from reference TRBV7-9 and TRBJ1-1, is DTGVSQNPRHKITKRGQNVTFRCDPISEHNRLYWYRQTLGQGPEFLTYFQNEAQLEKSRLLSDRFSAERPKGSFSTLEIQRTEQGDSAMYLCASSQRTGGTEAFFGQGTRLTVV.

The gene calls are TRBV7-2 and TRBJ1-1; 9 bases align to TRBD1. The length of the CDR3 is 15 residues. Trimming took 1 base from V and 2 from J; bases not matched to a gene: 2. Germline values: CDR1 SGHTA, CDR2 FQGNSA. In DNA, the CDR3 is TGTGCCAGCAGCTTAGTACAGGGGGCCAACACTGAAGCTTTCTTT. This codes for CASSLVQGANTEAFF.

This sequence joins TRBV3-1 (or the pseudogene TRBV3-2) and TRBJ2-1; 9 bases line up with TRBD1. There are 15 residues in the CDR3. Losses at the gene ends were 5 bases for V and 10 bases for J; bases not matched to a gene: 12. CDR1 LGHDT and CDR2 YNNKEL come from the germline V gene (reference sequence). CDR3 DNA: TGTGCCAGCAGCACTGGGACAGGGCCGGGTGGGGAGCAGTTCTTC. This codes for CASSTGTGPGGEQFF.

The rearrangement uses TRBV29-1 and TRBJ2-3; 10 bases agree with TRBD2. Germline V lookup: CDR1 SQVTM, CDR2 ANQGSEA. The CDR3 length is 15 residues. The trim removed 6 bases at V and 4 bases at J, leaving 10 bases unmatched. CDR3 in amino acids: CSVGAGGPVADTQYF. Here the CDR3 DNA reads TGCAGCGTGGGAGCGGGAGGGCCCGTGGCAGATACGCAGTATTTT.

J is TRBJ1-4 and V is TRBV11-2, with TRBD1 identical over 8 bases. This CDR3 contains 15 residues. V gave up 5 bases and J gave up 3 bases; unmatched junction bases: 5. Germline CDR1 and CDR2: SGHAT and FQNNGV. DNA of the CDR3: TGTGCCAGCAGCGAGGGACAGGTGCCTAATGAAAAACTGTTTTTT. As protein: CASSEGQVPNEKLFF.

This clone was picked up one time. J is TRBJ1-1 and V is TRBV7-8; D is unresolved. V was pared by 5 bases and J by 1 base, with 11 bases between. This CDR3 has 14 amino acids. CDR1 SGHVS and CDR2 FQNEAQ come from the germline V gene. The CDR3 nucleotides read TGTGCCAGCAGCCTCATGGGCTCGAACACTGAAGCTTTCTTT. It translates to CASSLMGSNTEAFF.

V is TRBV27 and J is TRBJ2-7, with TRBD1 matching 10 bases. V dropped 8 bases and J dropped 5; count of bases not matched to a gene: 9. The germline gives CDR1 MNHEY, CDR2 SMNVEV (reference sequence). CDR3 length: 14 residues. CDR3 nucleotides: TGTGCCAGCGCCTGGGACAGGGGCTCGAACGAGCAGTACTTC. Amino acids: CASAWDRGSNEQYF.

The chain recombines TRBV15 with TRBJ2-7, with 7 bases that match TRBD2. J lost 0 bases, V lost 5 bases, and 7 bases had no gene match. The CDR3 consists of 15 residues. The germline gives CDR1 LNHNV, CDR2 YYDKDF (reference sequence). Written as DNA, the CDR3 is TGTGCCACCAGCCCAAAGGGAGGGTTCTCCTACGAGCAGTACTTC. This translates into CATSPKGGFSYEQYF.

This chain uses TRBV2 with TRBJ1-4; no clear D. The V and J ends lost 4 bases and 0 bases respectively, with 9 bases between them. Germline V gene lookup returns CDR1 SNHLY and CDR2 FYNNEI. CDR3 size: 15 residues. The CDR3 nucleotides read TGTGCCAGCAGTGTCGACACTGCAACTAATGAAAAACTGTTTTTT. Its translation: CASSVDTATNEKLFF.

This sequence joins TRBV7-2 and TRBJ1-2; possible D gene TRBD1, 6 bases. This CDR3 region has 14 residues. V was shortened by 4 bases and J by 2 bases, with 11 bases between the two germline ends. The germline gives CDR1 SGHTA, CDR2 FQGNSA. The CDR3: CASSSLGQNYGYTF. Here the CDR3 DNA reads TGTGCCAGCAGCTCTCTGGGACAAAACTATGGCTACACCTTC.

The chain links TRBV5-1 to TRBJ1-1, with a weak D call TRBD1 (5 bases). Germline values: CDR1 SGHRS, CDR2 YFSETQ. The CDR3 contains 14 residues. V was clipped by 3 bases and J by 2 bases, with 11 bases between them. Here the CDR3 reads CASSSATGNTEAFF. The CDR3 nucleotides read TGCGCCAGCAGCTCGGCAACAGGTAACACTGAAGCTTTCTTT. The entire variable domain, with the rest obtained from reference TRBV5-1 and TRBJ1-1, is as follows: KAGVTQTPRYLIKTRGQQVTLSCSPISGHRSVSWYQQTPGQGLQFLFEYFSETQRNKGNFPGRFSGRQFSNSRSEMNVSTLELGDSALYLCASSSATGNTEAFFGQGTRLTVV.

The CDR3 coding sequence is TGTGCCAGCAGTTCCTATTCTCTCAACCCAAGCAATCAGCCCCAGCATTTT. Protein product: CASSSYSLNPSNQPQHF. This chain connects TRBV28 to TRBJ1-5; D gene unclear. Looked up from germline, CDR1 is MDHEN and CDR2 is SYDVKM. The CDR3 extends over 17 amino acids. Deletions cut 4 bases from V and 1 base from J, with 17 bases between. The full variable domain, completed using reference TRBV28 and TRBJ1-5, is DVKVTQSSRYLVKRTGEKVFLECVQDMDHENMFWYRQDPGLGLRLIYFSYDVKMKEKGDIPEGYSVSREKKERFSLILESASTNQTSMYLCASSSYSLNPSNQPQHFGDGTRLSIL.